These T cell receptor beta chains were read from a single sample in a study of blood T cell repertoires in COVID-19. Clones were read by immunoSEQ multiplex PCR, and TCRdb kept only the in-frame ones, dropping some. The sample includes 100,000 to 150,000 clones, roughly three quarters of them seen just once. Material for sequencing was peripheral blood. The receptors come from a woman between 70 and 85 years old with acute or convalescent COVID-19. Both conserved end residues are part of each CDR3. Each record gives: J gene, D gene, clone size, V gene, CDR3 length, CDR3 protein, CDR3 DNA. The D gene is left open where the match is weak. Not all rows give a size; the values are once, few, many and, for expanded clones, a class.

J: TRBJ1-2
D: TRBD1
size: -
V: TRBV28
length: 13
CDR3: CASSFGQDLGYTF
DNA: TGTGCCAGCAGTTTTGGACAGGATCTGGGCTACACCTTC

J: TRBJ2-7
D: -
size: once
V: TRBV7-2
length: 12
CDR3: CASSPRVYEQYF
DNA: TGTGCCAGCAGCCCGCGGGTTTACGAGCAGTACTTC

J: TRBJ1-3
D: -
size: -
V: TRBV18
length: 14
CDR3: CASSPPHLGNTIYF
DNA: TGTGCCAGCTCACCACCCCACTTAGGAAACACCATATATTTT

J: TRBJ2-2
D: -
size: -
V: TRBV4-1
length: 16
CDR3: CASSQNPTRNTGELFF
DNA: TGCGCCAGCAGCCAAAATCCCACACGGAACACCGGGGAGCTGTTTTTT

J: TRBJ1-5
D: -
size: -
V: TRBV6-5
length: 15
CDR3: CASSRDPGGNQPQHF
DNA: TGTGCCAGCAGTCGGGATCCTGGGGGCAATCAGCCCCAGCATTTT

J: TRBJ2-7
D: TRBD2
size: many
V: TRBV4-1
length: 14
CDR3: CASSSGLGLYEQYF
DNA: TGCGCCAGCAGCTCCGGACTAGGACTTTACGAGCAGTACTTC

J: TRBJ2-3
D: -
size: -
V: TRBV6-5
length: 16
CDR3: CASSYSKSGSTDTQYF
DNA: TGTGCCAGCAGTTACTCGAAGTCGGGAAGCACAGATACGCAGTATTTT

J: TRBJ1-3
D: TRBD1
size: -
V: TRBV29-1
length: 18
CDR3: CSVEEPDRRTGIGNTIYF
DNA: TGCAGCGTTGAAGAACCAGACCGTAGGACAGGGATAGGAAACACCATATATTTT

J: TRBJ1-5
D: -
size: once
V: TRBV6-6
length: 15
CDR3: CASTDYGNSNQPQHF
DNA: TGTGCCAGCACCGATTACGGGAATAGCAATCAGCCCCAGCATTTT

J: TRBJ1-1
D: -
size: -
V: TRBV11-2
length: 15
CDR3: CASSSRGGEGTEAFF
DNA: TGTGCCAGCAGCTCTAGGGGGGGGGAAGGCACTGAAGCTTTCTTT

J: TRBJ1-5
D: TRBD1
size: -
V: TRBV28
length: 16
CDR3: CASSAYRGVSNQPQHF
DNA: TGTGCCAGCAGTGCTTACAGGGGGGTTAGCAATCAGCCCCAGCATTTT

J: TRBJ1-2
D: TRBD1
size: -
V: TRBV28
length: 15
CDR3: CASSLAGGNNYGYTF
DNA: TGTGCCAGCAGTTTGGCAGGGGGGAACAACTATGGCTACACCTTC

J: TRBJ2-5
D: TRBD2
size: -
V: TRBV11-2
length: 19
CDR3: CASSLTPPSSGGVQETQYF
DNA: TGTGCCAGCAGCTTAACCCCCCCCTCTAGCGGGGGGGTCCAAGAGACCCAGTACTTC